The 32 T cell receptor beta chains reported below all come from one sample, sequenced in a study of blood T cell repertoires in COVID-19. Sequencing used immunoSEQ multiplex PCR; TCRdb keeps in-frame clones, though not all of them. The profile covers approximately 250,000 clones, with around 90% appearing a single time and roughly 10% taken by the ten largest. Sequencing input: peripheral blood. These receptor sequences come from an older woman with COVID-19, enrolled during active disease.

V usage is TRBV28 and J usage is TRBJ1-2; D unresolved. CDR1 MDHEN and CDR2 SYDVKM come from the germline V gene. This CDR3 contains 14 residues. The V end was cut by 6 bases, the J end by 5 bases, with 16 bases between. The CDR3 DNA follows: TGTGCCAGCAGGTCCTCGGACTGGGCATATGGCTACACCTTC. The encoded protein is CASRSSDWAYGYTF.

This clone was found many times. The chain links TRBV19 to TRBJ1-2, with TRBD1 matching over 7 bases. Germline-derived CDR1 and CDR2 are LNHDA and SQIVND (reference sequence). The CDR3 length is 14 residues. The V and J ends lost 2 bases and 6 bases, in that order; junction bases with no gene match: 6. CDR3 nucleotides: TGTGCCAGTAGTATACTCAGGGGGAGAGATGGCTACACCTTC. Its protein is CASSILRGRDGYTF.

The chain has TRBV10-3 and TRBJ1-1; 11 nucleotides agree with TRBD1. CDR1 is ENHRY, CDR2 SYGVKD, per germline. The CDR3 loop spans 13 amino acids. Trimming cost V 6 bases and J 8 bases; bases outside gene matches: 5. The CDR3 sequence is CAIRPDRGLEAFF. The CDR3 region has the DNA TGTGCCATCAGACCGGACAGGGGGCTGGAAGCTTTCTTT.

The rearrangement joins TRBV9 to TRBJ1-5; TRBD1 is a possible D gene (5 bases). This CDR3 comprises 15 residues. The germline V and J ends were trimmed by 0 bases and 4 bases, with 11 bases remaining between them. Germline V gene sequence: CDR1 SGDLS, CDR2 YYNGEE. CDR3 bases: TGTGCCAGCAGCGTAGGGCAGGGATGGAATCAGCCCCAGCATTTT. This codes for CASSVGQGWNQPQHF.

This chain joins TRBV5-4 and TRBJ1-1, with D unclear. Trimming took 0 bases from V and 1 from J, leaving 7 bases between them. The CDR3 covers 14 residues. Germline V gives CDR1 SGHNT, CDR2 YYREEE (reference sequence). The CDR3 region has the DNA TGTGCCAGCAGCTTGGGACTCGCGAACACTGAAGCTTTCTTT. It yields the protein CASSLGLANTEAFF.

The CDR3 loop is CSVSRDSNEQFF. CDR3 sequence (DNA): TGCAGCGTTAGCCGGGACAGCAATGAGCAGTTCTTC. The V and J genes are TRBV29-1 and TRBJ2-1; the match to TRBD1 covers 7 bases. This CDR3 has 12 amino acids. Germline values: CDR1 SQVTM, CDR2 ANQGSEA. The V gene end was trimmed by 5 bases and the J gene end by 6 bases; junction bases not matched to a gene: 4.

Comments on this clone: Other DNA sequences in this specimen translate into the identical CDR3. This chain uses TRBV27 with TRBJ2-2; no definite D call. Germline CDR1 is MNHEY and CDR2 is SMNVEV (reference sequence). The V end lost 4 bases, the J end lost 1 base, and 4 bases lay between the germline ends. The length of the CDR3 is 13 residues. CDR3 nucleotide sequence: TGTGCCAGCAGTTCGTGGAACACCGGGGAGCTGTTTTTT. Translation: CASSSWNTGELFF.

The CDR3 DNA follows: TGCGCCAGCAGCCCGCGACAGGGCTCTTACGAGCAGTACTTC. It is translated as CASSPRQGSYEQYF. V gene TRBV4-1 combines with J gene TRBJ2-7, with 7 bases identical to TRBD1. The V gene end was trimmed by 4 bases and the J gene end by 4 bases; junction bases not matched to a gene: 7. The CDR3 consists of 14 residues. Germline CDR1 and CDR2: MGHRA and YSYEKL.

This chain uses TRBV19 with TRBJ2-1; D is unresolved. Trimming pared 3 bases from V and 1 base from J, leaving 7 bases between. Germline V CDR1 and CDR2: LNHDA, SQIVND (reference sequence). CDR3 length equals 14 residues. The DNA of the CDR3 is TGTGCCAGTAGTATCTCGTATTCCTACAATGAGCAGTTCTTC. This encodes CASSISYSYNEQFF. Together with reference TRBV19 and TRBJ2-1, the CDR3 gives the full variable domain: DGGITQSPKYLFRKEGQNVTLSCEQNLNHDAMYWYRQDPGQGLRLIYYSQIVNDFQKGDIAEGYSVSREKKESFPLTVTSAQKNPTAFYLCASSISYSYNEQFFGPGTRLTVL.

The V and J genes are TRBV2 and TRBJ2-7, with 7 bases lining up with TRBD2. The J segment lost 3 bases and the V segment lost 4 bases, leaving 3 bases of the junction unmatched. The CDR3 extends over 13 amino acids. Per germline, CDR1 SNHLY and CDR2 FYNNEI. The DNA of the CDR3 is TGTGCCAGCAGTGTACGGGACTACTACGAGCAGTACTTC. Its protein product is CASSVRDYYEQYF.

This clone appeared once. This chain links TRBV10-3 with TRBJ1-1; no reliable D call. Germline-derived CDR1 and CDR2 are ENHRY and SYGVKD. The CDR3 has 14 amino acids. The ends were cut back, 2 bases at V and 7 bases at J, with 14 bases in the middle. CDR3 sequence: CAISEQAMLDEAFF. The CDR3 bases are TGTGCCATCAGTGAGCAGGCCATGTTAGATGAAGCTTTCTTT.

V usage is TRBV19 and J usage is TRBJ2-1; 7 bases line up with TRBD2. The ends lost 3 bases at V and 4 bases at J; junction bases unmatched: 6. The CDR3 totals 15 residues. Germline CDR1 LNHDA, CDR2 SQIVND (reference sequence). The CDR3 DNA sequence: TGTGCCAGTAGTATCCTAAGCGGGGAGTACAATGAGCAGTTCTTC. It codes for CASSILSGEYNEQFF.

The chain joins TRBV7-2 to TRBJ2-2; TRBD2 matches at 12 bases. Losses at the gene ends were 5 bases for V and 5 bases for J; bases not matched to a gene: 6. In germline, CDR1 is SGHTA, CDR2 FQGNSA. The length of the CDR3 is 16 residues. The CDR3 reads CASSIRLAGDTGELFF. Written as DNA, the CDR3 is TGTGCCAGCAGCATAAGACTAGCGGGAGATACCGGGGAGCTGTTTTTT.

This chain uses TRBV2 with TRBJ2-1; 9 nucleotides agree with TRBD2. Germline V gives CDR1 SNHLY, CDR2 FYNNEI. With V trimmed by 6 bases and J by 4 bases, 4 bases remained unmatched. This CDR3 is 14 amino acids long. The CDR3 coding sequence is TGTGCCAGCAGGAGACTAGCGGTTTACAATGAGCAGTTCTTC. It yields the protein CASRRLAVYNEQFF.

The CDR3 DNA sequence: TGCGCCAGCAGCTTGGAAGCGGGAGCCTACTACGAGCAGTACTTC. This gives the protein CASSLEAGAYYEQYF. The rearrangement links TRBV5-1 to TRBJ2-7; 8 bases line up with TRBD2. From germline, CDR1 is SGHRS and CDR2 YFSETQ. CDR3 length equals 15 residues. The V segment lost 0 bases and the J segment 3 bases; nucleotides outside the gene matches: 5.

The V and J genes are TRBV29-1 and TRBJ2-5; no clear D gene. Per the germline V gene, CDR1 is SQVTM and CDR2 is ANQGSEA. This CDR3 has 10 residues. Trimming took off 5 bases at V and 4 bases at J, with 5 bases between the two ends. The CDR3 DNA is TGCAGCGTTTCGCGAGAGACCCAGTACTTC. Translated, it gives CSVSRETQYF.

The chain recombines TRBV5-1 with TRBJ1-2; perhaps TRBD1 as D (5 bases). CDR1 and CDR2 (germline): SGHRS, YFSETQ. Deletions cut 1 base from V and 5 bases from J, with 12 bases between. The CDR3 has 14 amino acids. The CDR3 here is CASSLIPGSYGYTF. The CDR3 nucleotides read TGCGCCAGCAGCTTGATCCCAGGGTCTTATGGCTACACCTTC.

The V and J genes are TRBV27 and TRBJ2-7; D is perhaps TRBD1 (6 bases). V dropped 4 bases and J dropped 1 base, with 11 bases sitting between them. The CDR3 is 14 residues long. Looked up from germline, CDR1 is MNHEY and CDR2 is SMNVEV (reference sequence). The CDR3 reads CASSWWGRSYEQYF. The CDR3 DNA reads as TGTGCCAGCAGTTGGTGGGGGCGATCCTACGAGCAGTACTTC.

The chain joins TRBV15 to TRBJ2-7, with D perhaps matching TRBD2 (5 bases). Trimming stripped 1 base from V and 4 bases from J, with 20 bases between. The CDR3 covers 17 residues. The germline CDR1 and CDR2 sequences are LNHNV and YYDKDF (reference sequence). The CDR3: CATSRVRTGTSEYEQYF. CDR3 nucleotides: TGTGCCACCAGCAGAGTCCGGACGGGAACATCAGAGTACGAGCAGTACTTC.

The chain couples TRBV15 to TRBJ1-2; TRBD1 matches 8 bases. CDR1 is LNHNV and CDR2 is YYDKDF in the germline V gene (reference sequence). The J segment lost 6 bases and the V segment lost 0 bases, leaving 6 bases of the junction unmatched. CDR3 length equals 15 residues. This CDR3 reads CATSRDWNRGNGYTF. The CDR3 DNA sequence: TGTGCCACCAGCAGAGATTGGAACAGGGGGAATGGCTACACCTTC.

This chain joins TRBV6-5 and TRBJ1-1; 10 bases line up with TRBD1. From germline, CDR1 is MNHEY and CDR2 SVGAGI. V lost 6 bases, J lost 5 bases, and 9 bases stayed unmatched. The CDR3 spans 15 residues. The CDR3 sequence: CASRSRTGGKTEAFF. The CDR3 nucleotides read TGTGCCAGCAGGAGCAGGACAGGGGGAAAGACTGAAGCTTTCTTT.

The chain employs TRBV6-1 and TRBJ1-5, with TRBD1 as a possible D gene (5 bases). Deletions cut 4 bases from V and 0 bases from J, with 13 bases between. CDR3 length: 16 residues. Germline CDR1 and CDR2: MNHNS and SASEGT. The CDR3 DNA follows: TGTGCCAGCAGTGTAGACAGAGATTATAGCAATCAGCCCCAGCATTTT. Protein sequence: CASSVDRDYSNQPQHF.

This clone was counted only a few times. This chain links TRBV19 with TRBJ1-2; TRBD1 aligns across 7 bases. The CDR3 consists of 17 residues. The germline gives CDR1 LNHDA, CDR2 SQIVND (reference sequence). Trimming cost V 3 bases and J 3 bases; bases outside gene matches: 13. The CDR3 nucleotides are TGTGCCAGTAGTATCCGACAGGGCCCTGGCGTTTACTATGGCTACACCTTC. Protein: CASSIRQGPGVYYGYTF. The full variable domain, in which reference TRBV19 and TRBJ1-2 provide the parts outside the CDR3, is DGGITQSPKYLFRKEGQNVTLSCEQNLNHDAMYWYRQDPGQGLRLIYYSQIVNDFQKGDIAEGYSVSREKKESFPLTVTSAQKNPTAFYLCASSIRQGPGVYYGYTFGSGTRLTVV.

The chain links TRBV7-3 to TRBJ2-1, with 11 positions matching TRBD2. The CDR3 loop spans 15 amino acids. Germline loops: CDR1 SGHTA, CDR2 FQGTGA. V shed 1 base and J 8 bases; nucleotides not matched to a gene: 4. The CDR3 spells CASSLRLAGGYEQFF. CDR3 DNA: TGTGCCAGCAGCTTAAGGCTAGCGGGAGGATATGAGCAGTTCTTC.

The rearrangement links TRBV13 to TRBJ2-7, with 15 bases aligning to TRBD2. The CDR3 extends over 17 amino acids. Germline V gene data show CDR1 as PRHDT and CDR2 as FYEKMQ (reference sequence). Trimming cost V 7 bases and J 7 bases; bases outside gene matches: 14. In nucleotides, the CDR3 is TGTGCCAGCAAAGAAGGACTAGCGGGAGGGCCCTCGGGAGAGCAGTACTTC. It encodes CASKEGLAGGPSGEQYF.

This chain links TRBV6-5 with TRBJ1-2; 10 nucleotides align to TRBD1. CDR1 MNHEY and CDR2 SVGAGI come from the germline V gene. Trimming cost V 8 bases and J 4 bases; bases outside gene matches: 4. This CDR3 spans 13 amino acids. The CDR3 DNA sequence: TGTGCCAGCGGGGACAGGGGTGTCTATGGCTACACCTTC. This sequence encodes CASGDRGVYGYTF.

CDR3 sequence: CASRPGQGGTEAFF. CDR3 nucleotide sequence: TGTGCCAGCAGACCGGGACAGGGGGGTACTGAAGCTTTCTTT. The chain employs TRBV9 and TRBJ1-1; TRBD1 aligns across 11 bases. The trim removed 5 bases at V and 5 bases at J, leaving 5 bases unmatched. The CDR3 covers 14 residues. The germline V gene has CDR1 SGDLS and CDR2 YYNGEE.

This rearrangement joins TRBV28 to TRBJ2-3, with a possible D match to TRBD2 (5 bases). Per the germline V gene, CDR1 is MDHEN and CDR2 is SYDVKM. Trimming cost V 5 bases and J 2 bases, with 8 bases left between them. This CDR3 comprises 13 residues. CDR3 in DNA: TGTGCCAGCAGTCCCGGGGACACAGATACGCAGTATTTT. Its protein product is CASSPGDTDTQYF.

The chain combines TRBV6-1 with TRBJ1-2, with TRBD1 matching over 9 bases. Germline V CDR1 and CDR2: MNHNS, SASEGT. The CDR3 is made up of 14 amino acids. V trimming: 3 bases; J trimming: 10 bases; junction bases outside the gene matches: 9. CDR3 nucleotide sequence: TGTGCCAGCAGTGATACCACAGGGGGCACATCCTACACCTTC. This encodes CASSDTTGGTSYTF.

The chain is built from TRBV28 and TRBJ1-2, with 11 nucleotides matching TRBD1. With V trimmed by 5 bases and J by 2 bases, 10 bases remained unmatched. Germline lookup yields CDR1 MDHEN and CDR2 SYDVKM. This CDR3 spans 17 amino acids. CDR3 region: CASSASGQGAWNYGYTF. The CDR3 DNA follows: TGTGCCAGCAGTGCCAGCGGACAGGGGGCTTGGAACTATGGCTACACCTTC.

Regarding this clone: Distinct nucleotide sequences in the sample also encode this CDR3. The chain couples TRBV5-1 to TRBJ2-1, with 7 bases fitting TRBD2. The CDR3 length is 14 residues. Looked up from germline, CDR1 is SGHRS and CDR2 is YFSETQ. V trimming: 0 bases; J trimming: 8 bases; junction bases outside the gene matches: 5. Written as DNA, the CDR3 is TGCGCCAGCAGCTTGGTAGTAGCGGGCGATGAGCAGTTCTTC. Encoded protein: CASSLVVAGDEQFF.

The CDR3 nucleotides read TGTGCCACCAGTGACCCCCAGGGGGACAGCCTATACAATGAGCAGTTCTTC. Translating gives CATSDPQGDSLYNEQFF. V is TRBV24-1 and J is TRBJ2-1; 7 bases fit TRBD1. The V and J ends lost 4 bases and 4 bases, in that order; junction bases with no gene match: 12. The CDR3 spans 17 residues. Germline V gives CDR1 KGHDR, CDR2 SFDVKD.